These 28 T cell receptor beta chains originate from one sample sequenced in a study of regulatory T cells in long-lasting Graves disease. For TCR beta, libraries came from iRepertoire HTBI primers and Arm-PCR of CDR3 regions. One entry per CDR3 protein, called by TCRdb with MiXCR from the multiplex PCR reads. The top ten hold under 9% of the sample, which has fewer than 450,000 distinct CDR3 sequences, 15% seen once. Time point defined: newly diagnosed GD, antithyroid drugs for less than 3 months. From PBMCs, RNA was extracted and then used to make the TCR library. Separately, the same data were catalogued under a study of T cells in Graves' hyperthyroidism and ophthalmopathy.

Sequenced material: peripheral blood mononuclear cells (PBMCs), taken at new diagnosis, from a patient treated with antithyroid drugs. The receptors originated from a woman between 40 and 55 years old with Graves disease.

J is TRBJ2-2 and V is TRBV28; the match to TRBD2 covers 9 bases. The V segment lost 8 bases and the J segment 5 bases; nucleotides outside the gene matches: 12. Germline CDR1 is MDHEN and CDR2 is SYDVKM. The CDR3 spans 16 residues. CDR3 nucleotides: TGTGCCAGCGCCGTAGCGGGAGTAGTTGAAACCGGGGAGCTGTTTTTT. As protein: CASAVAGVVETGELFF.

This clonotype was seen a handful of times. The chain uses TRBV6-1 and TRBJ2-1, with 10 positions matching TRBD2. CDR1 and CDR2 from the germline V gene are MNHNS and SASEGT. This CDR3 contains 18 residues. J gave up 7 bases and V 2 bases, and 14 bases lay outside the gene matches. This CDR3 is CASSEFGASGSRDNEQFF. For the CDR3, the DNA is TGTGCCAGCAGTGAATTTGGGGCTAGCGGGAGCCGGGATAATGAGCAGTTCTTC.

The rearrangement uses TRBV6-2 or TRBV6-3 and TRBJ2-1; 9 nucleotides agree with TRBD2. The V gene end was trimmed by 2 bases and the J gene end by 4 bases; junction bases not matched to a gene: 9. CDR3 length: 17 residues. Germline lookup yields CDR1 MNHEY and CDR2 SVGEGT. CDR3 amino acids: CASSYVSSGTRYNEQFF. CDR3 bases: TGTGCCAGCAGTTACGTTTCTAGCGGGACTCGATACAATGAGCAGTTCTTC.

The chain joins TRBV7-2 to TRBJ2-5; tentatively, D is TRBD1 (5 bases). Trimming removed 1 base from V and 5 bases from J, with 17 bases in between. The CDR3 loop spans 16 amino acids. The germline V gene encodes CDR1 SGHTA and CDR2 FQGNSA. The CDR3 region has the DNA TGTGCCAGCAGCTTAGGCCCCCCGACAGTAGGGGAGACCCAGTACTTC. As protein: CASSLGPPTVGETQYF. The variable domain in full, completed from reference TRBV7-2 and TRBJ2-5, reads GAGVSQSPSNKVTEKGKDVELRCDPISGHTALYWYRQSLGQGLEFLIYFQGNSAPDKSGLPSDRFSAERTGGSVSTLTIQRTQQEDSAVYLCASSLGPPTVGETQYFGPGTRLLVL.

This clonotype was observed a handful of times. The CDR3 DNA is TGTGCCAGCTCACCGGCCGGGACGGTAAATCAGCCCCAGCATTTT. Its protein product is CASSPAGTVNQPQHF. The J gene is TRBJ1-5, the V gene TRBV18; D might be TRBD1 (5 bases). This CDR3 has 15 residues. The V end was cut by 3 bases, the J end by 4 bases, with 13 bases between. Per the germline V gene, CDR1 is KGHSH and CDR2 is LQKENI. The full variable domain, with the rest looked up from reference TRBV18 and TRBJ1-5, is NAGVMQNPRHLVRRRGQEARLRCSPMKGHSHVYWYRQLPEEGLKFMVYLQKENIIDESGMPKERFSAEFPKEGPSILRIQQVVRGDSAAYFCASSPAGTVNQPQHFGDGTRLSIL.

V and J are TRBV6-1 and TRBJ1-5, with D unclear. Trimming pared 6 bases from V and 11 bases from J, leaving 17 bases between. The CDR3 spans 13 residues. Germline V gene lookup returns CDR1 MNHNS and CDR2 SASEGT. CDR3 residues: CASRTHSGSAQHF. As DNA, the CDR3 is TGTGCCAGCAGAACTCACAGTGGGTCGGCCCAGCATTTT.

In this sample, this clonotype turned up many times. The rearrangement joins TRBV3-1 to TRBJ2-1; 10 bases are a match to TRBD2. The CDR3 runs to 18 residues. CDR1 is LGHDT, CDR2 YNNKEL, per germline (reference sequence). V shed 4 bases and J 5 bases; nucleotides not matched to a gene: 14. Here the CDR3 reads CASSRTLRTSGIHNEQFF. The CDR3 DNA reads as TGTGCCAGCAGCCGAACCCTTAGGACTAGCGGAATACACAATGAGCAGTTCTTC.

This clonotype was picked up many times. The chain combines TRBV30 with TRBJ2-5; no reliable D call. Germline V lookup: CDR1 GTSNPN, CDR2 SVGIG (reference sequence). The CDR3 has 13 residues. V shed 3 bases and J shed 5 bases, with 13 bases lying between them. The chain's CDR3 is CAWRARVAETQYF. Written as DNA, the CDR3 is TGTGCCTGGAGGGCTAGGGTCGCGGAGACCCAGTACTTC.

V gene TRBV5-1 combines with J gene TRBJ2-7, with 10 bases aligning to TRBD1. In germline, CDR1 is SGHRS, CDR2 YFSETQ. After removal of 5 bases from V and 2 bases from J, the junction contained 4 bases not matched to a gene. CDR3 length equals 14 residues. CDR3 sequence (DNA): TGCGCCAGCAGACGGACAGGGGGTCCCTACGAGCAGTACTTC. As protein: CASRRTGGPYEQYF.

This clonotype was recorded many times. The chain is built from TRBV10-3 and TRBJ2-1, with TRBD1 as a possible D gene (5 bases). This CDR3 is built from 13 residues. V was cut by 0 bases and J by 9 bases, with 9 bases left in between. The germline V gene encodes CDR1 ENHRY and CDR2 SYGVKD. The CDR3 sequence is CAISESKGAEQFF. The CDR3 nucleotides read TGTGCCATCAGTGAGTCGAAAGGGGCTGAGCAGTTCTTC.

At least ten counts were recorded for this clonotype. The V gene is TRBV3-1, the J gene TRBJ2-7, with TRBD2 matching 10 bases. Germline V gene lookup returns CDR1 LGHDT and CDR2 YNNKEL (reference sequence). The junction had 6 bases not matched to a gene; V was cut back by 1 base and J by 6 bases. The CDR3 spans 15 residues. Here the CDR3 reads CASSQGRLAGAEQYF. CDR3 DNA: TGTGCCAGCAGCCAAGGACGGCTAGCGGGAGCCGAGCAGTACTTC.

This clonotype was recorded many times. The chain combines TRBV29-1 with TRBJ2-2; 8 bases agree with TRBD1. CDR1 is SQVTM and CDR2 is ANQGSEA in the germline V gene. The CDR3 sequence is 13 residues long. The trim removed 4 bases at V and 7 bases at J, leaving 5 bases unmatched. CDR3 nucleotides: TGCAGCGTTGGCAGGGGGCTCGGCGGGGAGCTGTTTTTT. As protein: CSVGRGLGGELFF.

Ten or more counts support this clonotype. The chain uses TRBV11-3 and TRBJ2-3, with 9 bases fitting TRBD2. Germline CDR1 SGHNT, CDR2 YENEEA. V was pared by 5 bases and J by 6 bases, with 12 bases of the junction left unmatched. CDR3 length: 16 amino acids. CDR3 sequence: CASSPVEREAWDTQYF. CDR3 sequence (DNA): TGTGCCAGCAGCCCCGTCGAGCGGGAGGCTTGGGATACGCAGTATTTT.

At least ten counts were recorded for this clonotype. CDR3 in amino acids: CASSLGITGGRETQYF. In DNA, the CDR3 is TGTGCCAGCAGCTTAGGGATCACAGGGGGCCGGGAGACCCAGTACTTC. J is TRBJ2-5 and V is TRBV7-9; the match to TRBD1 covers 9 bases. Germline trimming cut 1 base from V and 5 bases from J; bases unmatched to any gene: 8. The CDR3 contains 16 residues. CDR1 is SEHNR and CDR2 is FQNEAQ in the germline V gene (reference sequence).

Many counts were recorded for this clonotype. The V gene is TRBV7-2, the J gene TRBJ1-2, with D uncertain. The CDR3 runs 14 residues. V lost 0 bases and J 4 bases, leaving 9 bases between the germline ends. Germline V lookup: CDR1 SGHTA, CDR2 FQGNSA. CDR3 sequence: CASSLAGSTYGYTF. The CDR3 DNA sequence: TGTGCCAGCAGCTTAGCGGGCAGCACCTATGGCTACACCTTC.

The V and J genes are TRBV5-1 and TRBJ1-4; the D gene is possibly TRBD1 (5 bases). Germline values: CDR1 SGHRS, CDR2 YFSETQ. The ends were cut back, 0 bases at V and 8 bases at J, with 17 bases in the middle. The CDR3 sequence is 16 residues long. The CDR3 sequence is CASSLAGGGNSEKLFF. CDR3 coding DNA: TGCGCCAGCAGCTTGGCCGGCGGGGGGAATAGCGAAAAACTGTTTTTT.

In this sample, this clonotype turned up many times. The rearrangement joins TRBV10-3 to TRBJ2-7; 9 bases are a match to TRBD1. The junction had 15 bases not matched to a gene; V was cut back by 3 bases and J by 0 bases. CDR1 is ENHRY and CDR2 is SYGVKD in the germline V gene. This CDR3 has 19 amino acids. The CDR3 DNA sequence: TGTGCCATCAGTGATGTCGCGACAGGGGGTTCCATCTTCTCCTACGAGCAGTACTTC. This encodes CAISDVATGGSIFSYEQYF.

About this clonotype: This may be a read error: a much more frequent sequence differs by one nucleotide. This chain links TRBV20-1 with TRBJ2-1, with 10 positions matching TRBD2. V lost 1 base and J lost 8; bases outside the gene matches: 5. This CDR3 has 14 amino acids. Germline CDR1 and CDR2: DFQATT and SNEGSKA (reference sequence). CDR3 amino acids: CSARVLAGDDEQFF. CDR3 coding DNA: TGCAGTGCTAGAGTCCTAGCGGGGGACGATGAGCAGTTCTTC.

The table lists this clonotype with many counts. The chain links TRBV2 to TRBJ2-2; D is uncertain. CDR3 length: 11 amino acids. Germline CDR1 and CDR2: SNHLY and FYNNEI. The ends were cut back, 7 bases at V and 5 bases at J, with 5 bases in the middle. The CDR3 protein is CASIGTGELFF. CDR3 in DNA: TGTGCCAGCATTGGTACCGGGGAGCTGTTTTTT.

This clonotype has ten or more counts. The chain carries TRBV19 and TRBJ2-1, with D possibly TRBD1 on 7 matching bases. V lost 3 bases and J lost 4, with 16 bases in between. The CDR3 totals 16 residues. Per the germline V gene, CDR1 is LNHDA and CDR2 is SQIVND (reference sequence). The chain's CDR3 is CASSMLQGGGYNEQFF. The CDR3 region has the DNA TGTGCCAGTAGTATGCTTCAGGGGGGTGGATACAATGAGCAGTTCTTC. The full variable domain, completed using reference TRBV19 and TRBJ2-1, is DGGITQSPKYLFRKEGQNVTLSCEQNLNHDAMYWYRQDPGQGLRLIYYSQIVNDFQKGDIAEGYSVSREKKESFPLTVTSAQKNPTAFYLCASSMLQGGGYNEQFFGPGTRLTVL.

This clonotype came up many times. V is TRBV11-2 and J is TRBJ2-3, with TRBD2 matching over 9 bases. Germline CDR1 is SGHAT and CDR2 is FQNNGV. The CDR3 extends over 15 amino acids. Unmatched junction bases numbered 4, after V lost 5 bases and J lost 1 base. The CDR3 bases are TGTGCCAGCAGCGCCATAGCGGGAGGCACAGATACGCAGTATTTT. This gives the protein CASSAIAGGTDTQYF.

There are many counts of this clonotype. CDR3 sequence reads: CASSDLRGHSPGGNEQFF. Here the CDR3 DNA reads TGTGCCAGTAGTGACCTCAGGGGGCACTCCCCCGGTGGCAATGAGCAGTTCTTC. The V call is TRBV19, the J call TRBJ2-1; TRBD1 agrees at 8 bases. CDR1 is LNHDA and CDR2 is SQIVND in the germline V gene (reference sequence). The CDR3 is made up of 18 amino acids. After removal of 5 bases from V and 6 bases from J, the junction contained 18 bases not matched to a gene.

This clonotype was counted a few times. The V and J genes are TRBV19 and TRBJ1-5, with D perhaps matching TRBD1 (5 bases). V dropped 0 bases and J dropped 11 bases, with 11 bases sitting between them. This CDR3 spans 13 amino acids. CDR1 and CDR2 from the germline V gene are LNHDA and SQIVND (reference sequence). CDR3 sequence (DNA): TGTGCCAGTAGTATAGATTTATGGGACTCCCAGCATTTT. Amino acids: CASSIDLWDSQHF.

At least ten counts were recorded for this clonotype. The chain carries TRBV6-2 or TRBV6-3 and TRBJ2-1, with a weak D call TRBD1 (5 bases). The CDR3 has 15 residues. Germline V gene sequence: CDR1 MNHEY, CDR2 SVGEGT. V lost 1 base to trimming and J lost 6 bases, with 13 bases between them. The CDR3 spells CASSYFNGQGNEQFF. The CDR3 bases are TGTGCCAGCAGTTACTTTAACGGACAAGGCAATGAGCAGTTCTTC.

This clonotype was seen repeatedly, ten times or more. The chain has TRBV24-1 and TRBJ2-1, with TRBD2 as a possible D gene (5 bases). CDR1 and CDR2 (germline): KGHDR, SFDVKD. The CDR3 has 17 residues. With 3 bases removed from V and 2 bases from J, the gap between germline ends came to 16 bases. CDR3 DNA: TGTGCCACCAGTGATACTGCGGAGGAGTCAACCTACAATGAGCAGTTCTTC. This translates into CATSDTAEESTYNEQFF.

This clonotype has more than one count but fewer than ten. The J gene is TRBJ2-7, the V gene TRBV20-1; D call uncertain. The germline gives CDR1 DFQATT, CDR2 SNEGSKA (reference sequence). This CDR3 spans 15 amino acids. V lost 0 bases and J lost 0, with 12 bases in between. The CDR3 DNA is TGCAGTGCTAGAGATCCAGTGAGCGCCTCCTACGAGCAGTACTTC. Translating it yields CSARDPVSASYEQYF.

This clonotype has at least ten counts. The chain joins TRBV29-1 to TRBJ2-7, with 8 bases lining up with TRBD2. V shed 4 bases and J 4 bases; nucleotides not matched to a gene: 3. The CDR3 sequence is 12 residues long. Looked up from germline, CDR1 is SQVTM and CDR2 is ANQGSEA. CDR3 bases: TGCAGCGTTGGTAGCGGGGCTTACGAGCAGTACTTC. Its translation: CSVGSGAYEQYF.

The CDR3 DNA is TGTGCCAGCAGCTCCGCAGGGGGGCAGGCAGGCACAGATACGCAGTATTTT. Translating it yields CASSSAGGQAGTDTQYF. The rearrangement links TRBV7-2 to TRBJ2-3; a possible D gene is TRBD1 (7 bases). The CDR3 runs to 17 residues. Per the germline V gene, CDR1 is SGHTA and CDR2 is FQGNSA. Trimming took 4 bases from V and 1 from J, leaving 18 bases between them.